This T cell receptor beta chain is drawn from a study of response to subunit inactivated influenza vaccine. Study observations and caveats: A suggestion made by the authors is that each seasonal influenza vaccination recruits few new T cells.

V shed 4 bases and J shed 2 bases, with 9 bases lying between them. This CDR3 region has 13 residues. Germline V CDR1 and CDR2: WSHSY, SAAADI. With regard to this clonotype: The target antigen is unknown.

TCRdb ran MiXCR on the RT-PCR reads and lists one entry per CDR3 protein. The table records over 650,000 distinct CDR3 sequences, roughly 18% of them present only once. This clonotype was obtained from a man in his fifties or sixties who received an inactivated influenza vaccine. This rearrangement joins TRBV10-2 to TRBJ2-7, with TRBD1 as a possible D gene (6 bases). The sequencing used PBMCs from blood, collected more than 4 days after vaccination. Written as DNA, the CDR3 is TGCGCCAGCAGTGCGTGGACAGCCTACGAGCAGTACTTC. It yields the protein CASSAWTAYEQYF.